The clone carrying this T cell receptor beta chain has just one count. The target antigen is unknown. This sample is drawn from a study of PD-1 blockade in classical Hodgkin lymphoma. Broader study findings: There was a significant rise in CD4+ TCR diversity by C4D1, with no such rise for CD8+. Complete responders had baseline diversity similar to newly diagnosed patients. Undefined causes, possibly disease activity or prior therapy, underlie the repertoire differences.

Each and every patient relapsed after autologous stem cell transplantation, and patients got differing brentuximab vedotin exposure. The protocol was immunoSEQ multiplex PCR, while the TCRdb copy is restricted to in-frame clones and leaves out a portion. The table shows tens of thousands of clones, with 88% occurring only once. Germline V gives CDR1 MNHEY, CDR2 SVGAGI. The CDR3 has 13 residues. This material consisted of peripheral blood mononuclear cells (PBMCs), taken at baseline. This clonotype was sampled from a human donor with classical Hodgkin lymphoma. The chain joins TRBV6-5 to TRBJ1-2; D call uncertain. The CDR3 protein is CAESGEPYYGYTF. CDR3 sequence (DNA): TGTGCAGAGAGTGGTGAGCCGTACTATGGCTACACCTTC.